This T cell receptor beta chain was identified during a study of CD8+ T cells in alopecia areata. Comment on this clone: Its antigen is as yet unknown.

General study points: Whereas mice showed it more clearly, TCR sharing across patients was murkier, possibly because of HLA.

In each case, RNA was isolated and then reverse transcribed into cDNA as the sequencing template. Profiled with immunoSEQ multiplex PCR; TCRdb holds only in-frame clones, not every one. The sample has over 200,000 clones; 64% are singletons. The germline V gene has CDR1 GTSNPN and CDR2 SVGIG (reference sequence). The CDR3 is 11 residues long. Trimming stripped 2 bases from V and 7 bases from J, with 8 bases between. Documented treatment: oral pan-JAK inhibitor, 5-10 mg twice daily. The receptor's source is a human donor with alopecia areata. The sample here was CD4+ T cells sorted from blood, taken at week 4, from a patient treated with tofacitinib. V usage is TRBV30 and J usage is TRBJ1-1; D is possibly TRBD1 (5 bases). CDR3 nucleotide sequence: TGTGCCTGGAGTTGGAGGGGTGAAGCTTTCTTT. It is translated as CAWSWRGEAFF.